Shown below are 8 T cell receptor beta chains from a single sample sequenced in a study of cytomegalovirus exposure and HLA in healthy donors. The PCR contained 60 Vbeta and 13 Jbeta primers. Profiling relied on immunoSEQ multiplex PCR, and the TCRdb table lists in-frame clones only, not all of them. The sample has 100,000 or so clones, roughly three fifths seen once; the top ten hold under 8%. The sample consisted of PBMCs. These receptors all stem from a woman aged 25 to 45 in good health and CMV-seronegative.

The CDR3 reads CASSPGYGSYNEQFF. The CDR3 DNA follows: TGCGCCAGCAGTCCCGGATATGGGAGCTACAATGAGCAGTTCTTC. V usage is TRBV10-1 and J usage is TRBJ2-1; tentative D call: TRBD2 (5 bases). The CDR3 is 15 amino acids. CDR1 WNHNN and CDR2 SYGVQD come from the germline V gene (reference sequence). Trimming stripped 5 bases from V and 3 bases from J, with 14 bases between.

In its sample, this clone was seen a few times. This sequence joins TRBV7-9 and TRBJ2-2; TRBD2 aligns across 8 bases. J gave up 3 bases and V 5 bases, and 5 bases lay outside the gene matches. Germline CDR1 is SEHNR and CDR2 is FQNEAQ (reference sequence). This CDR3 has 15 residues. DNA of the CDR3: TGTGCCAGCAGCATCGGGACTAGGGACACCGGGGAGCTGTTTTTT. This encodes CASSIGTRDTGELFF.

This rearrangement joins TRBV6-5 to TRBJ2-3; D is unresolved. The V and J ends lost 0 bases and 0 bases respectively, with 7 bases between them. The CDR3 runs 15 residues. CDR1 and CDR2 from the germline V gene are MNHEY and SVGAGI. CDR3 sequence: CASSYSVASTDTQYF. CDR3 bases: TGTGCCAGCAGTTACTCGGTGGCTAGCACAGATACGCAGTATTTT.

This clone was counted a few times. The chain has TRBV7-8 and TRBJ1-1, with D possibly being TRBD1 (6 bases). The CDR3 length is 15 residues. CDR1 is SGHVS and CDR2 is FQNEAQ in the germline V gene. V was shortened by 5 bases and J by 4 bases, with 17 bases between the two germline ends. The CDR3 region is CASSVFSTGGTEAFF. The CDR3 DNA reads as TGTGCCAGCAGCGTATTCTCGACAGGCGGCACTGAAGCTTTCTTT.

The V and J genes are TRBV6-6 and TRBJ2-1; no firm D call. Germline assignment: CDR1 MNHNY and CDR2 SVGAGI (reference sequence). Trimming left V 6 bases short and J 0 bases short, with 9 bases between. This CDR3 region has 14 residues. This CDR3 reads CASSDRSSYNEQFF. The CDR3 region has the DNA TGTGCCAGCAGCGATAGGAGCTCCTACAATGAGCAGTTCTTC.

A few counts support this clone. The chain links TRBV28 to TRBJ1-1; 7 nucleotides align to TRBD1. Germline V CDR1 and CDR2: MDHEN, SYDVKM. The J segment lost 0 bases and the V segment lost 2 bases, leaving 0 bases of the junction unmatched. This CDR3 is built from 14 residues. CDR3 DNA sequence: TGTGCCAGCAGTTTACAGGGGGTGAACACTGAAGCTTTCTTT. This codes for CASSLQGVNTEAFF.

On this clone itself: At one end the junction does not follow the germline gene, possibly because of a read error. The chain recombines TRBV7-9 with TRBJ2-1; TRBD2 aligns across 7 bases. CDR1 is SEHNR and CDR2 is FQNEAQ in the germline V gene (reference sequence). The CDR3 has 12 amino acids. The CDR3 region has the DNA TGTTCCAGCGCGACGGGGGGCAATGAGCAGTTCTTC. Its protein product is CSSATGGNEQFF.

In DNA form, the CDR3 reads TGCGCCAGCAAGGGGGACAGGGGCACTAGTGAGCAGTACTTC. It encodes CASKGDRGTSEQYF. J is TRBJ2-7 and V is TRBV5-1; 10 bases fit TRBD1. Trimming took 6 bases from V and 7 from J; bases not matched to a gene: 10. CDR3 size: 14 residues. Germline V lookup: CDR1 SGHRS, CDR2 YFSETQ.